This is a list of T cell receptor beta chains from one sample in a study of T-cell reconstitution after alpha-beta-depleted transplantation in children. TCRdb reprocessed the PCR reads via MiXCR and lists one record per CDR3 protein. The data show about a million distinct CDR3 sequences, roughly 29% seen once. The sample was PBMCs, mostly from graft donor cells, taken 360 days after TCRalphabeta/CD19-depleted stem cell transplant. All receptors derive from a boy younger than two who had a stem cell transplant for SCID, so the T cells may come from the graft donor. Both conserved end residues are part of each CDR3. D genes are given only for firm matches. Size is stated for part of the rows, as once, few or many counts, or as a class when the clone is expanded.

TRBD1 TRBJ2-2 TRBV7-2 many 15 TGTGCCAGCAGTTTAGGGACAGGGAGCACCGGGGAGCTGTTTTTT CASSLGTGSTGELFF
- TRBJ1-2 TRBV20-1 few 14 TGCAGTGCTACGTGGGGGGGGACGGCTCTTGGCTACACCTTC CSATWGGTALGYTF
TRBD1 TRBJ2-1 TRBV5-1 - 15 TGCGCCAGCAGCGCTATCCTCTACAGGGGCGATGAGCAGTTCTTC CASSAILYRGDEQFF
- TRBJ2-5 TRBV20-1 few 12 TGCAGTGCTCCGATATGGGGCATTACCCAGTACTTC CSAPIWGITQYF
TRBD1 TRBJ2-1 TRBV25-1 - 14 TGTGCCAGCAGTGAGCCACGACAGGGGAATGAGCAGTTCTTC CASSEPRQGNEQFF
TRBD2 TRBJ2-7 TRBV4-1 - 16 TGCGACAGCAGCCAAGCTGGACTAGCGAGACTCTACGAGCAGTACTTC CDSSQAGLARLYEQYF
- TRBJ2-3 TRBV6-1 - 16 TGTGCCAGCAGCCAACAAGGCAGGGCGAACACAGATACGCAGTATTTT CASSQQGRANTDTQYF
TRBD1 TRBJ1-6 TRBV18 - 14 TGTGCCAGCTCTCCCGGGACAGACAATTCACCCCTCCACTTT CASSPGTDNSPLHF
- TRBJ1-2 TRBV28 - 17 TGTGCCAGCAGCGGGGCAGGGAAAACGGACGAAAACTATGGCTACACCTTC CASSGAGKTDENYGYTF
TRBD1 TRBJ1-2 TRBV5-1 - 17 TGCGCCAGCAGCCTCAGGGGACAGGGATCTGCTAACTATGGCTACACCTTC CASSLRGQGSANYGYTF
- TRBJ2-6 TRBV5-1 many 15 TGCGCCAGCACTGGGGATAACTCTGGGGCCAACGTCCTGACTTTC CASTGDNSGANVLTF
- TRBJ2-3 TRBV7-9 - 15 TGTGCCAGCAGCTTTCCGGGATTCAGCACAGATACGCAGTATTTT CASSFPGFSTDTQYF
- TRBJ2-1 TRBV10-3 - 13 TGTGCCATCAGCCCACAGAGAGGCAATGAGCAGTTCTTC CAISPQRGNEQFF
- TRBJ2-3 TRBV29-1 - 15 TGCAGCTCTATTGGCCCTGGTCCTAGCACAGATACGCAGTATTTT CSSIGPGPSTDTQYF
- TRBJ2-2 TRBV27 - 15 TGTGCCAGCAGTTTAAGTGCAGGGGAGGCCGGGGAGCTGTTTTTT CASSLSAGEAGELFF
TRBD2 TRBJ2-2 TRBV7-2 few 14 TGTGCCAGCAGCACTAGCGGGGGGTTCTGGGAGCTGTTTTTT CASSTSGGFWELFF
- TRBJ2-7 TRBV28 few 14 TGTGCCAGCACCCCTATGGCAGCATCCTACGAGCAGTACTTC CASTPMAASYEQYF
TRBD1 TRBJ2-7 TRBV28 many 11 TGTGCCAGCAGTTTAGGACAGGGGCAGTACTTC CASSLGQGQYF
TRBD1 TRBJ2-7 TRBV27 - 17 TGTGCCAGCAGTTTCCTATTGGGACAGGGGGAGATCTACGAGCAGTACTTC CASSFLLGQGEIYEQYF
- TRBJ2-7 TRBV3-1 - 13 TGTGCCAGCAGCCAAAATATCAGGCGCGAGCAGTACTTC CASSQNIRREQYF
- TRBJ2-1 TRBV12-3/TRBV12-4 - 13 TGTGCCAGCACCCGGGTTCTGTACAATGAGCAGTTCTTC CASTRVLYNEQFF
- TRBJ2-1 TRBV24-1 few 12 TGTGCCACCGAGGACTGGCACAATGAGCAGTTCTTC CATEDWHNEQFF
TRBD1 TRBJ1-4 TRBV5-8 many 18 TGTGCCAGCAGCTTGATCCGGGACAGGGGCTTAGAAAATGAAAAACTGTTTTTT CASSLIRDRGLENEKLFF
- TRBJ2-1 TRBV19 - 13 TGTGCCAGTAGTATAGGGACGAATAATGAGCAGTTCTTC CASSIGTNNEQFF
- TRBJ1-3 TRBV12-3/TRBV12-4 few 14 TGTGCCAGCAGTCCCTACTCTTCTGGAAACACCATATATTTT CASSPYSSGNTIYF
- TRBJ1-2 TRBV10-3 - 16 TGTGCCATCAGTGAGCCCCCGGGGCTCAGGGGCCAGGGCTACACCTTC CAISEPPGLRGQGYTF
- TRBJ2-2 TRBV11-2 few 15 TGTGCCAGCAGCCCTTTGCCTAGGGGGACCGGGGAGCTGTTTTTT CASSPLPRGTGELFF
TRBD1 TRBJ2-5 TRBV3-1 - 14 TGTGCCAGCAGCCCGGACAGGGGGCCGACGACCCAGTACTTC CASSPDRGPTTQYF
TRBD2 TRBJ2-1 TRBV24-1 few 17 TGTGCCACCAGTGATTCAACCGGGACTAGCGGTTGGAATGAGCAGTTCTTC CATSDSTGTSGWNEQFF
TRBD2 TRBJ2-3 TRBV20-1 few 18 TGCAGTGCTAGAGACCCCCTCTTTGGGCGGGGGGGCTTAGATACGCAGTATTTT CSARDPLFGRGGLDTQYF
- TRBJ2-3 TRBV4-3 - 17 TGCGCCAGCAGCCAAGATCTTTGGCTAGCCAACACAGATACGCAGTATTTT CASSQDLWLANTDTQYF
TRBD2 TRBJ2-3 TRBV5-1 - 14 TGCGCCAGCAGCCCTAGCGGGGGGCCCGATACGCAGTATTTT CASSPSGGPDTQYF
TRBD2 TRBJ2-7 TRBV4-2 many 15 TGTGCCAGCAGCCAGGACGGGGGGGCCGCCTACGAGCAGTACTTC CASSQDGGAAYEQYF
- TRBJ1-2 TRBV29-1 - 13 TGCAGCGTTGTGGGAAGGGGTAACTATGGCTACACCTTC CSVVGRGNYGYTF
TRBD2 TRBJ2-2 TRBV7-3 - 17 TGTGCCAGCAGCTCCGGGACTAGCCGCGCGAACACCGGGGAGCTGTTTTTT CASSSGTSRANTGELFF
TRBD2 TRBJ2-5 TRBV5-5 - 17 TGTGCCAGCACCCGGGGGACTAGCGGGGGACTTCAAGAGACCCAGTACTTC CASTRGTSGGLQETQYF
- TRBJ1-2 TRBV27 few 13 TGTGCCAGCAGTTCTCCGGGAAGCTATGGCTACACCTTC CASSSPGSYGYTF
TRBD2 TRBJ2-5 TRBV10-3 - 15 TGTGCCATCAGCACGGGACTAGGCCTAGAAGAGACCCAGTACTTC CAISTGLGLEETQYF
- TRBJ2-1 TRBV29-1 few 12 TGCAGCCTCCTCAGAGGGGCCAATGAGCAGTTCTTC CSLLRGANEQFF
TRBD1 TRBJ2-7 TRBV6-2/TRBV6-3 few 14 TGTGCCAGCAATCGACAGGGGAAAGGATACGAGCAGTACTTC CASNRQGKGYEQYF
- TRBJ1-2 TRBV29-1 few 11 TGCAGCGTACCGGGAGGCAATGGCTACACCTTC CSVPGGNGYTF
- TRBJ2-3 TRBV5-1 many 16 TGCGCCAGCAGCTTGCAGGGGGATAGCGGGCCAGATACGCAGTATTTT CASSLQGDSGPDTQYF
- TRBJ1-1 TRBV29-1 - 14 TGCAGCGTTGAAAATCAGGGAAAGAACACTGAAGCTTTCTTT CSVENQGKNTEAFF
- TRBJ2-2 TRBV5-1 few 16 TGCGCCAGCAGCTTGACAGGGAGAGTTAACACCGGGGAGCTGTTTTTT CASSLTGRVNTGELFF
- TRBJ2-2 TRBV4-3 few 15 TGCGCCAGCAGCCAAGATTGGGGGGACACCGGGGAGCTGTTTTTT CASSQDWGDTGELFF
TRBD1 TRBJ2-7 TRBV5-1 few 14 TGCGCCAGCAGCTGGGACAGTGACTCCTACGAGCAGTACTTC CASSWDSDSYEQYF
- TRBJ1-1 TRBV12-3/TRBV12-4 - 14 TGTGCCACCCAATTATACGGAAGGGGCACTGAAGCTTTCTTT CATQLYGRGTEAFF
- TRBJ2-7 TRBV12-3/TRBV12-4 - 13 TGTGCCAGCAGTTTCGGGACACCTGGACAGCAGTACTTC CASSFGTPGQQYF
TRBD1 TRBJ1-3 TRBV10-3 - 17 TGTGCCATCAGTGCGGGACAGGGCGTCCTCTCTGGAAACACCATATATTTT CAISAGQGVLSGNTIYF
TRBD1 TRBJ2-3 TRBV7-9 few 16 TGTGCCAGCACCCGACGACCACAGGGGAGCACAGATACGCAGTATTTT CASTRRPQGSTDTQYF
- TRBJ2-3 TRBV7-9 - 16 TGTGCCAGCAGCTTAGCGGGAGTGATTAGCACAGATACGCAGTATTTT CASSLAGVISTDTQYF
TRBD1 TRBJ1-2 TRBV29-1 - 13 TGCAGCGCTGCCCCGGACAGGGCTGATGGCTACACCTTC CSAAPDRADGYTF
TRBD2 TRBJ2-7 TRBV12-5 - 15 TGTGCTAGTGCCCTCCTCGGACTAGCGGGAACCGAGCAGTACTTC CASALLGLAGTEQYF
- TRBJ2-7 TRBV12-3/TRBV12-4 - 13 TGTGCCGGCAGTTTAGGAAGCTCCTACGAGCAGTACTTC CAGSLGSSYEQYF
TRBD2 TRBJ2-1 TRBV5-1 - 15 TGCGCCAGCAGCTCCCTAGCGGGGATCGGGATTGAGCAGTTCTTC CASSSLAGIGIEQFF
TRBD2 TRBJ2-1 TRBV19 - 15 TGTGCCAGTAGCCCCCTAGCGGGGGGGCACGGTGAGCAGTTCTTC CASSPLAGGHGEQFF
- TRBJ1-1 TRBV12-3/TRBV12-4 many 12 TGTGCCAGCTCACCAGGGTCCACTGAAGCTTTCTTT CASSPGSTEAFF